These T cell receptor beta chains were read from a single sample in a study of shared clonotypes between healthy human individuals. Sequencing used immunoSEQ multiplex PCR; TCRdb keeps in-frame clones, though not all of them. Here the sample spans around 510,000 clones, roughly 79% being singletons. Source material: PBMCs. The source of these receptors is a woman aged 40 to 50 in good health. Some clones in this sample may be carry-over from other donors' samples. The CDR3 runs from the conserved cysteine through the conserved F or W. Fields, in order: V gene, J gene, D gene, clone size, CDR3 DNA, CDR3 protein. The D gene is left open where the match is weak. Size tells how often a clone was seen (once, few, many) or the class of an expanded clone, and some rows leave it out.

v_gene: TRBV7-9
j_gene: TRBJ2-1
d_gene: TRBD2
abundance: -
CDR3nt: TGTGCCAGCAGCTACCGGACTAGCGGACACAATGAGCAGTTCTTC
CDR3aa: CASSYRTSGHNEQFF

v_gene: TRBV5-4
j_gene: TRBJ2-4
d_gene: TRBD2
abundance: -
CDR3nt: TGTGCCAGCAGCTTGGCCGGCGGGAGCGGGGACATTCAGTACTTC
CDR3aa: CASSLAGGSGDIQYF

v_gene: TRBV4-1
j_gene: TRBJ2-7
d_gene: TRBD1
abundance: once
CDR3nt: TGCGCCAGCAGCCAATACCGGGACAGCGCCTACGAGCAGTACTTC
CDR3aa: CASSQYRDSAYEQYF

v_gene: TRBV7-2
j_gene: TRBJ2-7
d_gene: -
abundance: -
CDR3nt: TGTGCCAGCAGCTTAGGCAGGGGGAGGGAGCAGTACTTC
CDR3aa: CASSLGRGREQYF

v_gene: TRBV28
j_gene: TRBJ2-7
d_gene: TRBD1
abundance: few
CDR3nt: TGTGCCAGCCACCCTCCGGGACAGGGTTACGAGCAGTACTTC
CDR3aa: CASHPPGQGYEQYF

v_gene: TRBV7-8
j_gene: TRBJ2-7
d_gene: TRBD1
abundance: -
CDR3nt: TGTGCCAGCAGCTTATTACAGGGGGCTTCCCACGAGCAGTACTTC
CDR3aa: CASSLLQGASHEQYF

v_gene: TRBV6-5
j_gene: TRBJ2-7
d_gene: TRBD1
abundance: -
CDR3nt: TGTGCCAGCAGTCCCAGACAGGGGGCGGCCTACGAGCAGTACTTC
CDR3aa: CASSPRQGAAYEQYF

v_gene: TRBV29-1
j_gene: TRBJ1-1
d_gene: -
abundance: -
CDR3nt: TGCAGCGTCAGGAGGAACTCGTTGAACACTGAAGCTTTCTTT
CDR3aa: CSVRRNSLNTEAFF

v_gene: TRBV6-5
j_gene: TRBJ1-5
d_gene: TRBD1
abundance: -
CDR3nt: TGTGCCAGCAGTAAACAGGGGCGCGATCAGCCCCAGCATTTT
CDR3aa: CASSKQGRDQPQHF

v_gene: TRBV5-4
j_gene: TRBJ2-2
d_gene: -
abundance: -
CDR3nt: TGTGCCAGCAGCTTGCCTCGTGGCACCGGGGAGCTGTTTTTT
CDR3aa: CASSLPRGTGELFF

v_gene: TRBV7-9
j_gene: TRBJ2-7
d_gene: -
abundance: -
CDR3nt: TGTGCCAGCAGCAGGGCTACGATATCCTACGAGCAGTACTTC
CDR3aa: CASSRATISYEQYF

v_gene: TRBV5-1
j_gene: TRBJ2-3
d_gene: TRBD1
abundance: -
CDR3nt: TGCGCCAGCAGCGTCACCGGGACAGGGGGCGCAGCAGATACGCAGTATTTT
CDR3aa: CASSVTGTGGAADTQYF

v_gene: TRBV9
j_gene: TRBJ2-7
d_gene: TRBD1
abundance: -
CDR3nt: TGTGCCAGCAGCGTAGCTGTGACAGGGGGGGAGCAGTACTTC
CDR3aa: CASSVAVTGGEQYF

v_gene: TRBV7-2
j_gene: TRBJ1-3
d_gene: TRBD1
abundance: -
CDR3nt: TGTGCCAGCAGCCTGGGACAGGGCGTTTCGGGAAACACCATATATTTT
CDR3aa: CASSLGQGVSGNTIYF

v_gene: TRBV10-3
j_gene: TRBJ2-6
d_gene: -
abundance: -
CDR3nt: TGTGCCATCAGTGAGAGGCCGGGGGATGGGGCCAACGTCCTGACTTTC
CDR3aa: CAISERPGDGANVLTF

v_gene: TRBV5-1
j_gene: TRBJ2-3
d_gene: TRBD1
abundance: -
CDR3nt: TGCGCCAGCAGCCCGGGACAGGGTAGGACAGATACGCAGTATTTT
CDR3aa: CASSPGQGRTDTQYF

v_gene: TRBV28
j_gene: TRBJ2-5
d_gene: -
abundance: -
CDR3nt: TGTGCCAGCAGTCCCAGAAGTAGCCATTACCAAGAGACCCAGTACTTC
CDR3aa: CASSPRSSHYQETQYF

v_gene: TRBV5-1
j_gene: TRBJ2-1
d_gene: -
abundance: -
CDR3nt: TGCGCCAGCAGCTTGGGGGTGGGGAATGAGCAGTTCTTC
CDR3aa: CASSLGVGNEQFF

v_gene: TRBV7-9
j_gene: TRBJ2-7
d_gene: TRBD1
abundance: -
CDR3nt: TGTGCCAGCAGCTTAGCCCAGACAGGGGGCCGGAGCGAGCAGTACTTC
CDR3aa: CASSLAQTGGRSEQYF

v_gene: TRBV11-3
j_gene: TRBJ2-3
d_gene: -
abundance: -
CDR3nt: TGTGCCAGCAGCTTTGGCCCCTGGGGCACAGATACGCAGTATTTT
CDR3aa: CASSFGPWGTDTQYF

v_gene: TRBV5-1
j_gene: TRBJ2-7
d_gene: -
abundance: -
CDR3nt: TGCGCCAGCAGCCCAGACACGGACTCCTACGAGCAGTACTTC
CDR3aa: CASSPDTDSYEQYF

v_gene: TRBV2
j_gene: TRBJ1-1
d_gene: -
abundance: -
CDR3nt: TGTGCCAGCAACTCTAGGAGGATGAACACTGAAGCTTTCTTT
CDR3aa: CASNSRRMNTEAFF

v_gene: TRBV18
j_gene: TRBJ2-7
d_gene: -
abundance: -
CDR3nt: TGTGCCAGCTCACCCGGCGTAGACGAGCAGTACTTC
CDR3aa: CASSPGVDEQYF

v_gene: TRBV15
j_gene: TRBJ2-7
d_gene: -
abundance: -
CDR3nt: TGTGCCACCAGCAGAGATCGGGGCGAGCAGTACTTC
CDR3aa: CATSRDRGEQYF

v_gene: TRBV7-9
j_gene: TRBJ2-7
d_gene: -
abundance: -
CDR3nt: TGTGCCAGCAGCTTTGGCGGGATCAACGAGCAGTACTTC
CDR3aa: CASSFGGINEQYF

v_gene: TRBV6-4
j_gene: TRBJ2-3
d_gene: TRBD2
abundance: -
CDR3nt: TGTGCCAGCAGTGACTCGCCTAGCGGGACGGGCACAGATACGCAGTATTTT
CDR3aa: CASSDSPSGTGTDTQYF

v_gene: TRBV7-2
j_gene: TRBJ1-2
d_gene: -
abundance: few
CDR3nt: TGTGCCAGCAGCTTTGATCCGCAGGGAACCTATGGCTACACCTTC
CDR3aa: CASSFDPQGTYGYTF

v_gene: TRBV4-2
j_gene: TRBJ2-3
d_gene: -
abundance: once
CDR3nt: TGTGCCAGCAGCGGCCCGGGACAAGATACGCAGTATTTT
CDR3aa: CASSGPGQDTQYF

v_gene: TRBV14
j_gene: TRBJ2-7
d_gene: -
abundance: -
CDR3nt: TGTGCCAGCAGCCAAGAAAGTCAGGGGTTCTACGAGCAGTACTTC
CDR3aa: CASSQESQGFYEQYF

v_gene: TRBV7-9
j_gene: TRBJ1-2
d_gene: -
abundance: -
CDR3nt: TGTGCCAGCAACAGGGACGGCTATGGCTACACCTTC
CDR3aa: CASNRDGYGYTF

v_gene: TRBV30
j_gene: TRBJ2-2
d_gene: -
abundance: -
CDR3nt: TGTGCCTGGAGTGTTGGTGGGGAGCTGTTTTTT
CDR3aa: CAWSVGGELFF

v_gene: TRBV9
j_gene: TRBJ2-1
d_gene: -
abundance: few
CDR3nt: TGTGCCAGCAGCGTAGATGGAACTTCGTACAATGAGCAGTTCTTC
CDR3aa: CASSVDGTSYNEQFF

v_gene: TRBV28
j_gene: TRBJ2-2
d_gene: -
abundance: once
CDR3nt: TGTGCCAGCAGTTTGCTCGGTGGACTTACGAACACCGGGGAGCTGTTTTTT
CDR3aa: CASSLLGGLTNTGELFF

v_gene: TRBV29-1
j_gene: TRBJ1-1
d_gene: TRBD1
abundance: -
CDR3nt: TGCAGCGTCGGGACAGGGGTCATGAACACTGAAGCTTTCTTT
CDR3aa: CSVGTGVMNTEAFF

v_gene: TRBV5-4
j_gene: TRBJ1-1
d_gene: -
abundance: -
CDR3nt: TGTGCCAGCAGCTTGGCCGGTCAGGAGAACACTGAAGCTTTCTTT
CDR3aa: CASSLAGQENTEAFF

v_gene: TRBV11-1
j_gene: TRBJ2-3
d_gene: -
abundance: -
CDR3nt: TGTGCCAGCAGCCGGGATCGCCAAGATACGCAGTATTTT
CDR3aa: CASSRDRQDTQYF

v_gene: TRBV19
j_gene: TRBJ1-5
d_gene: -
abundance: -
CDR3nt: TGTGCCAGTAGTATAGGGGGTACGGCCTCTCAGCCCCAGCATTTT
CDR3aa: CASSIGGTASQPQHF

v_gene: TRBV29-1
j_gene: TRBJ2-1
d_gene: -
abundance: -
CDR3nt: TGCAGCGTTGAGAGGGGGAATGAGCAGTTCTTC
CDR3aa: CSVERGNEQFF

v_gene: TRBV28
j_gene: TRBJ1-4
d_gene: -
abundance: -
CDR3nt: TGTGCCAGCAGTTTATTCCGGAATAATGAAAAACTGTTTTTT
CDR3aa: CASSLFRNNEKLFF

v_gene: TRBV11-2
j_gene: TRBJ2-7
d_gene: TRBD1
abundance: once
CDR3nt: TGTGCCAGCAGCTCCATCCGGGACAGGGCCTACGAGCAGTACTTC
CDR3aa: CASSSIRDRAYEQYF

v_gene: TRBV5-4
j_gene: TRBJ1-1
d_gene: -
abundance: once
CDR3nt: TGTGCCAGCAGCCCGCCGGCGGGAATGAACACTGAAGCTTTCTTT
CDR3aa: CASSPPAGMNTEAFF

v_gene: TRBV5-5
j_gene: TRBJ2-2
d_gene: -
abundance: -
CDR3nt: TGTGCCAGCAGCTTAACAGGGTCTGAGGGGGAGCTGTTTTTT
CDR3aa: CASSLTGSEGELFF

v_gene: TRBV2
j_gene: TRBJ2-3
d_gene: -
abundance: -
CDR3nt: TGTGCCAGCCAGCTGTGGCAGGCAGATACGCAGTATTTT
CDR3aa: CASQLWQADTQYF

v_gene: TRBV2
j_gene: TRBJ2-4
d_gene: -
abundance: -
CDR3nt: TGTGCCAGCAGGGGGCTGTTAGCCAAAAACATTCAGTACTTC
CDR3aa: CASRGLLAKNIQYF

v_gene: TRBV30
j_gene: TRBJ2-6
d_gene: TRBD2
abundance: -
CDR3nt: TGTGCCTGGAGTGTACTTGGGGCGGGAGCAGGGGCCAACGTCCTGACTTTC
CDR3aa: CAWSVLGAGAGANVLTF

v_gene: TRBV5-1
j_gene: TRBJ2-7
d_gene: -
abundance: many
CDR3nt: TGCGCCAGCATATCGGACTCCTACGAGCAGTACTTC
CDR3aa: CASISDSYEQYF